This note documents a single T cell receptor beta chain sequence. Its antigen remains unidentified. This specimen belongs to a study of follicular helper T cells after annual influenza vaccination. Study results and limitations: Recurrent ICOS+CD38+ cTfh clonotypes included tetramer and AIM influenza-specific ones.

Using immunoSEQ multiplex PCR, the repertoire was profiled, and TCRdb retains in-frame clones only, with some absent. Altogether about 14,000 clones are present, 84% being singletons, with the ten largest covering about 0.27%. As for time point: 2014-2015 season, pre-vaccination. CDR3 length: 15 amino acids. Trimming cost V 2 bases and J 4 bases; bases outside gene matches: 5. Per the germline V gene, CDR1 is MDHEN and CDR2 is SYDVKM. The sequence was collected from an adult who received the influenza vaccine. The sample here was CXCR5- memory CD4+ T cells sorted from blood, taken on the day of influenza vaccination. The chain combines TRBV28 with TRBJ2-3; 8 nucleotides agree with TRBD2. CDR3 sequence: CASSLSGGGPDTQYF. Here the CDR3 DNA reads TGTGCCAGCAGTTTAAGCGGGGGCGGGCCAGATACGCAGTATTTT.